The source of this T cell receptor (beta chain) is a study of early T cells in non-severe SARS-CoV-2 infection. Study-level background: Sequencing input comprised bulk RNA from unsorted whole blood; chain pairing was not available.

cDNA molecules, individually, were tagged with unique molecular identifiers. One entry per CDR3 protein, called by TCRdb with MiXCR from the 5' RACE reads. The profile shows approximately 65,000 distinct CDR3 sequences, over 10% of them singletons. Study-wide results and limits: Clonotype matching in VDJdb favored anti-spike CD8 responses and did not capture private and CD4 specificities.

This CDR3 has 13 residues. Trimming removed 1 base from V and 2 bases from J, with 5 bases in between. The sample holds a few counts of this clonotype. The antigen is unknown. V is TRBV12-3 or TRBV12-4 and J is TRBJ1-2; D gene ambiguous. This sequence was found in an adult who was a healthcare worker with PCR-confirmed SARS-CoV-2 infection or an uninfected control (not recorded which). The sequencing input was whole blood. The CDR3 loop is CASSLDGNYGYTF. The CDR3 DNA is TGTGCCAGCAGTTTAGACGGGAACTATGGCTACACCTTC.